This is a list of T cell receptor beta chains from one sample in a study of T-cell reconstitution after alpha-beta-depleted transplantation in children. Via MiXCR, TCRdb re-called the PCR reads, giving one row per CDR3 protein. The data contain a few hundred thousand distinct CDR3 sequences, 10% of them seen just once; the ten biggest clones take up approximately 2.3%. Sequencing was performed on PBMCs from the stem cell graft donor, taken from the stem cell graft. The source is a human donor who donated a stem cell graft to a child with acute lymphoblastic leukemia. The CDR3 runs from the conserved cysteine through the conserved F or W. D genes are given only for firm matches. The listing skips clone size in some rows; elsewhere it reads once, few, many or a size class.

>TRBV6-6|.|TRBJ2-2|.
TGTGCCAGCAGTGAGACCGGGGAGCTGTTTTTT
CASSETGELFF
>TRBV20-1|few|TRBJ2-6|.
TGCTGTGCTAGAGATGCAAGCCGCTCTGGGGCCAACGTCCTGACTTTC
CCARDASRSGANVLTF
>TRBV4-1|.|TRBJ2-7|.
TGCGCCAGCAGCCAAGTTAGAGCGGTCTCCTACGAGCAGTACTTC
CASSQVRAVSYEQYF
>TRBV29-1|many|TRBJ2-7|TRBD1
TGCAGCGTCACCGACAGGGGAGGCTACGAGCAGTACTTC
CSVTDRGGYEQYF
>TRBV21-1|.|TRBJ2-1|.
TGTGCCAGCAGCAACTTACTAGCGGGAGTATCCAATGAGCAGTTCTTC
CASSNLLAGVSNEQFF
>TRBV7-9|few|TRBJ2-1|.
TGTGCCAGCAGCTCCGACGCCGGGACCCCGTCAGGCAATGAGCAGTTCTTC
CASSSDAGTPSGNEQFF
>TRBV5-6|many|TRBJ2-1|.
TGTGCCAGCAGCTTGGGAGTTAATGAGCAGTTCTTC
CASSLGVNEQFF
>TRBV3-1|.|TRBJ1-3|.
TGTGGCAGCAGCCAAGATCAGAACTCTGGAAACACCATATATTTT
CGSSQDQNSGNTIYF
>TRBV7-2|.|TRBJ2-7|TRBD2
TGTGCCAGCAGTGTGAGGGGGACTAGCGGGAGCTCCTACGAGCAGTACTTC
CASSVRGTSGSSYEQYF
>TRBV12-3/TRBV12-4|.|TRBJ1-1|TRBD1
TGTGCCAGCACCTCGGACAGGGTCGGCATGAACACTGAAGCTTTCTTT
CASTSDRVGMNTEAFF
>TRBV6-2/TRBV6-3|.|TRBJ2-5|TRBD2
TGTGCCAGCAGCTCAGGACTAGCGGGATCGACCTGGGAGGCCCAGTACTTC
CASSSGLAGSTWEAQYF
>TRBV5-4|few|TRBJ1-5|.
TGTGCCAGCAGCGGAGGGCCAAAAGATCAGCCCCAGCATTTT
CASSGGPKDQPQHF
>TRBV28|.|TRBJ2-1|TRBD2
TGTGCCAGCAGTTTCGTCCGGCGGGAGCCGACCCGGGGCAATGAGCAGTTCTTC
CASSFVRREPTRGNEQFF
>TRBV7-6|few|TRBJ1-5|.
TGTGCCAGCAGCTTAGAGGGGAGAGCCAATCAGCCCCAGCATTTT
CASSLEGRANQPQHF
>TRBV5-1|.|TRBJ1-4|.
TGCGCCAGCCGGACAGCAACTAATGAAAAACTGTTTTTT
CASRTATNEKLFF
>TRBV5-1|.|TRBJ2-1|TRBD2
TGCGCCAGCAGCTTGGATGGGGGCGGGAGGGCCGACAATGAGCAGTTCTTC
CASSLDGGGRADNEQFF
>TRBV18|few|TRBJ1-4|.
TGTGCCAGCTCACCAAATGGCAGGGGTCAGGAAAAACTGTTTTTT
CASSPNGRGQEKLFF
>TRBV6-2/TRBV6-3|few|TRBJ2-1|TRBD1
TGTGCCAGCAGCTTACAGGGGATGAACTACAATGAGCAGTTCTTC
CASSLQGMNYNEQFF
>TRBV6-5|many|TRBJ2-2|.
TGTGCCAGCAGTTACACAGCCGCTCCGAACACCGGGGAGCTGTTTTTT
CASSYTAAPNTGELFF
>TRBV20-1|few|TRBJ2-3|TRBD1
TGCAGTGCTAGAAATGGCAGGGGGTTTCGCACAGATACGCAGTATTTT
CSARNGRGFRTDTQYF
>TRBV2|many|TRBJ2-1|.
TGTGCCAGCAGTGAGGGACGAGTACCTTCCAATGAGCAGTTCTTC
CASSEGRVPSNEQFF
>TRBV7-2|.|TRBJ1-2|TRBD1
TGTGCCAGCAGCCCGAGAGCAGGGGGCGAGAACTATGGCTACACCTTC
CASSPRAGGENYGYTF
>TRBV4-2|.|TRBJ2-6|.
TGTGCCAGCAGCCAAGATCAGGGTGACTCTGGGGCCAACGTCCTGACTTTC
CASSQDQGDSGANVLTF
>TRBV12-3/TRBV12-4|many|TRBJ2-3|TRBD2
TGTGCCAGCAGTTTAGTGGGACTAGAGATACAGTATTTT
CASSLVGLEIQYF
>TRBV4-3|few|TRBJ2-2|TRBD1
TGCGCCAGCACGGAGGCAGGGGGCAACACCGGGGAGCTGTTTTTT
CASTEAGGNTGELFF
>TRBV28|few|TRBJ2-5|TRBD2
TGTGCCAGCAGTTCCGGGGTAGCGGGAGCTGAGACCCAGTACTTC
CASSSGVAGAETQYF
>TRBV20-1|.|TRBJ2-3|TRBD2
TGCTGTGCTGAGGGGGGCCAGACTAGCGGGGCAGAAGATACGCAGTATTTT
CCAEGGQTSGAEDTQYF
>TRBV12-3/TRBV12-4|.|TRBJ1-3|.
TGTGCCAGCAGTTCGACAGACTCTGGAAACACCATATATTTT
CASSSTDSGNTIYF
>TRBV3-1|few|TRBJ2-1|.
TGTGCCAGCAGCCGCCCCGGGGTACCGCAGTCTGAGCAGTTCTTC
CASSRPGVPQSEQFF
>TRBV4-3|.|TRBJ2-1|.
TGCGCCAGCAGCTCGGGTGAAGGGGGCAATGAGCAGTTCTTC
CASSSGEGGNEQFF
>TRBV6-6|few|TRBJ2-5|.
TGTGCCAGCAAGGCAACAGAGACCCAGTACTTC
CASKATETQYF
>TRBV7-2|few|TRBJ2-3|.
TGTGCCAGCAGCTTAGGCGGGATTAGCACAGATACGCAGTATTTT
CASSLGGISTDTQYF
>TRBV7-2|few|TRBJ2-7|.
TGTGCCAGCAGCCTCGGTAGCCGCTACGAGCAGTACTTC
CASSLGSRYEQYF
>TRBV7-7|.|TRBJ1-3|.
TGTGCTAGCAGCTTAGCCCCTGGAAACACCATATATTTT
CASSLAPGNTIYF
>TRBV12-3/TRBV12-4|.|TRBJ2-1|TRBD2
TGTGCCAGCAGCCTGCTGACTAGCGATTACAATGAGCAGTTCTTC
CASSLLTSDYNEQFF
>TRBV10-3|.|TRBJ2-7|TRBD1
TGTGCCATCAGTGAAGATAAGTACAGGGGCTCCTACGAGCAGTACTTC
CAISEDKYRGSYEQYF
>TRBV7-2|few|TRBJ2-3|.
TGTGCCAGCAGCTTAGACTACGGGACAAATACGCAGTATTTT
CASSLDYGTNTQYF
>TRBV12-3/TRBV12-4|few|TRBJ2-7|TRBD2
TGTGCCAGCAGTTTCCGAGGACTAGCGGGAGACGAGCAGTACTTC
CASSFRGLAGDEQYF
>TRBV18|few|TRBJ1-1|.
TGTGCCAGCTCACCCCAGGTTTCGTCGCTGGACACTGAAGCTTTCTTT
CASSPQVSSLDTEAFF
>TRBV7-2|few|TRBJ2-1|TRBD2
TGTGCCAGCAGCCCGCCGGGGGGGGACTCCTACAATGAGCAGTTCTTC
CASSPPGGDSYNEQFF
>TRBV28|many|TRBJ2-4|TRBD2
TGTGCCAGCAGCTCCCGGACTAGCCAGGGAAACATTCAGTACTTC
CASSSRTSQGNIQYF
>TRBV16|few|TRBJ2-7|TRBD1
TGTGCCAGCAGCCAATCCGGGACAGGGATCTACGAGCAGTACTTC
CASSQSGTGIYEQYF
>TRBV7-9|.|TRBJ1-5|.
TGTGCCAGCAGCCCGGGGTACCAGAGCAATCAGCCCCAGCATTTT
CASSPGYQSNQPQHF
>TRBV28|many|TRBJ2-4|.
TGTGCCAGCAGTTCATCCCCAGGACGATCGGTCTTC
CASSSSPGRSVF
>TRBV19|.|TRBJ2-7|TRBD2
TGTGCCAGTAGTACCCGCCACCTCCTAGCGGGAGGACCCTCCTACGAGCAGTACTTC
CASSTRHLLAGGPSYEQYF
>TRBV4-3|.|TRBJ1-5|.
TGCGCCAGCAGCCAAGATCCCAGGGGAAGTCAGCCCCAGCATTTT
CASSQDPRGSQPQHF
>TRBV4-3|.|TRBJ2-4|.
TGCGCCAGCAGCCAACTTGGGGACATTCAGTACTTC
CASSQLGDIQYF
>TRBV4-1|few|TRBJ2-1|TRBD2
TGCGCCAGCAGCCCCGCGCCGACTAGCGGGAGGGCAAGGGAGCAGTTCTTC
CASSPAPTSGRAREQFF